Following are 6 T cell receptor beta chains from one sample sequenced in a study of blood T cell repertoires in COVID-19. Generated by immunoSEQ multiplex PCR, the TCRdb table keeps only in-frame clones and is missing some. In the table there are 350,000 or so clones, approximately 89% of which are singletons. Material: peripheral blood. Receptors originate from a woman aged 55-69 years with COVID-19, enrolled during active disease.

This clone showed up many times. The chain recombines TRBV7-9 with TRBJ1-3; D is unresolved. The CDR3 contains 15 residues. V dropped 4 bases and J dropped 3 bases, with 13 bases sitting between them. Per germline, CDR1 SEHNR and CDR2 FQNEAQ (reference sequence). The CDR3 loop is CASSSREESGNTIYF. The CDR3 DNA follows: TGTGCCAGCAGCTCCCGGGAGGAAAGTGGAAACACCATATATTTT.

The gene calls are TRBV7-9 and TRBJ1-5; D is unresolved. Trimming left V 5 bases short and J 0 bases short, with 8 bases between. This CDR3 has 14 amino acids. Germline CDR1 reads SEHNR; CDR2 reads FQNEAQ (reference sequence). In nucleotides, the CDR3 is TGTGCCAGCAGCCTAATTAATAGCAATCAGCCCCAGCATTTT. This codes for CASSLINSNQPQHF.

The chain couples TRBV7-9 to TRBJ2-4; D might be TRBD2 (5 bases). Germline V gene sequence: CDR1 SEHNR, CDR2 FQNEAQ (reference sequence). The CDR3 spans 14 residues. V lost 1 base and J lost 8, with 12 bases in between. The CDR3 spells CASSLGAARDIQYF. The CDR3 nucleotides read TGTGCCAGCAGCTTAGGAGCGGCGAGGGACATTCAGTACTTC. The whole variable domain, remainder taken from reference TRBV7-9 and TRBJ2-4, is DTGVSQNPRHKITKRGQNVTFRCDPISEHNRLYWYRQTLGQGPEFLTYFQNEAQLEKSRLLSDRFSAERPKGSFSTLEIQRTEQGDSAMYLCASSLGAARDIQYFGAGTRLSVL.

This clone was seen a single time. The CDR3 region has the DNA TGTGCCAGCAGCGCTACAGGGGGCTCCTCCCGCGAGCAGTACTTC. Translated: CASSATGGSSREQYF. V and J are TRBV9 and TRBJ2-7, with TRBD1 matching over 9 bases. J was trimmed by 6 bases and V by 3 bases; bases with no gene match: 10. The CDR3 has 15 residues. Germline V lookup: CDR1 SGDLS, CDR2 YYNGEE. Filled out from reference TRBV9 and TRBJ2-7, the complete variable domain reads DSGVTQTPKHLITATGQRVTLRCSPRSGDLSVYWYQQSLDQGLQFLIQYYNGEERAKGNILERFSAQQFPDLHSELNLSSLELGDSALYFCASSATGGSSREQYFGPGTRLTVT.

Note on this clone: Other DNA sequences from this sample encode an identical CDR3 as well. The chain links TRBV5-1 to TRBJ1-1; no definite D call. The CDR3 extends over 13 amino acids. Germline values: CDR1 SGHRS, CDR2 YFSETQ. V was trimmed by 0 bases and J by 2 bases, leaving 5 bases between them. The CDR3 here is CASSLEANTEAFF. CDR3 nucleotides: TGCGCCAGCAGCTTGGAAGCTAACACTGAAGCTTTCTTT. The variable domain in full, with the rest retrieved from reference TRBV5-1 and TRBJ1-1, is KAGVTQTPRYLIKTRGQQVTLSCSPISGHRSVSWYQQTPGQGLQFLFEYFSETQRNKGNFPGRFSGRQFSNSRSEMNVSTLELGDSALYLCASSLEANTEAFFGQGTRLTVV.

CDR3 loop: CASSHRGGRSYEQYF. The DNA for the CDR3 is TGTGCCAGCAGCCACCGCGGGGGGCGCTCCTACGAGCAGTACTTC. The chain joins TRBV27 to TRBJ2-7; 8 bases align to TRBD2. CDR1 is MNHEY, CDR2 SMNVEV, per germline (reference sequence). V gave up 6 bases and J gave up 0 bases; unmatched junction bases: 7. This CDR3 is 15 amino acids long.